The 26 T cell receptor beta chains below were found in one sample sequenced in a study of radiotherapy plus CTLA-4 blockade in lung cancer. Measured with immunoSEQ multiplex PCR; TCRdb has only the in-frame clones, and not every one. The table has about 86,000 clones, about four fifths seen once; the top ten hold more than 0.65%. This specimen consisted of peripheral blood, obtained from a patient treated with radiotherapy plus ipilimumab. The receptors were sampled from a human donor with non-small cell lung cancer who had stable disease on radiotherapy plus ipilimumab.

The CDR3 coding sequence is TGTGCCAGCAGTGATATCGGGGCAACTAATGAAAAACTGTTTTTT. This translates into CASSDIGATNEKLFF. The chain recombines TRBV25-1 with TRBJ1-4; D gene ambiguous. Germline assignment: CDR1 MGHDK and CDR2 SYGVNS. The CDR3 runs to 15 residues. Trimming removed 3 bases from V and 0 bases from J, with 8 bases in between.

This rearrangement joins TRBV27 to TRBJ1-2; D perhaps matches TRBD1 (5 bases). Germline values: CDR1 MNHEY, CDR2 SMNVEV (reference sequence). The CDR3 length is 16 residues. V was shortened by 4 bases and J by 1 base, with 16 bases between the two germline ends. The CDR3 DNA reads as TGTGCCAGCAGTTGGACTCAGGGTAGATTTAACTATGGCTACACCTTC. This gives the protein CASSWTQGRFNYGYTF.

A few counts support this clone. This rearrangement joins TRBV6-6 to TRBJ2-5; 13 positions agree with TRBD2. This CDR3 region has 14 residues. The trim removed 5 bases at V and 10 bases at J, leaving 7 bases unmatched. Germline CDR1 MNHNY, CDR2 SVGAGI (reference sequence). CDR3 protein: CASSQTSGGVGQYF. CDR3 DNA sequence: TGTGCCAGCAGTCAAACTAGCGGGGGGGTCGGCCAGTACTTC.

The chain combines TRBV27 with TRBJ2-6; D is perhaps TRBD1 (5 bases). The length of the CDR3 is 15 residues. CDR1 and CDR2 (germline): MNHEY, SMNVEV (reference sequence). The germline V and J ends were trimmed by 6 bases and 1 base, with 10 bases remaining between them. The CDR3 nucleotides are TGTGCCAGCAGGCTCCAGGGTTCTGGGGCCAACGTCCTGACTTTC. It yields the protein CASRLQGSGANVLTF.

The rearrangement joins TRBV9 to TRBJ2-1; 10 bases are a match to TRBD2. V gave up 4 bases and J gave up 6 bases; unmatched junction bases: 13. The CDR3 consists of 17 residues. Germline loops: CDR1 SGDLS, CDR2 YYNGEE. The CDR3, as DNA: TGTGCCAGCAGCACACCCGAGCGGGGGGGCCGCTTCAATGAGCAGTTCTTC. This translates into CASSTPERGGRFNEQFF.

CDR3 sequence: CASSGGLAGTYNEQFF. The CDR3 DNA follows: TGCGCCAGCAGCGGGGGACTAGCGGGGACATACAATGAGCAGTTCTTC. The V gene is TRBV5-1, the J gene TRBJ2-1; TRBD2 aligns across 13 bases. The CDR3 is 16 amino acids. The V gene's germline CDR1 is SGHRS and CDR2 YFSETQ. The V gene end was trimmed by 4 bases and the J gene end by 4 bases; junction bases not matched to a gene: 5.

CDR3 in DNA: TGTGCCAGCTCACCAGTACCTACAGGGAATAGCAATCAGCCCCAGCATTTT. As protein: CASSPVPTGNSNQPQHF. The chain recombines TRBV18 with TRBJ1-5; possibly TRBD1 for D (6 bases). This CDR3 comprises 17 residues. Germline CDR1 KGHSH, CDR2 LQKENI. Trimming removed 2 bases from V and 0 bases from J, with 14 bases in between.

This rearrangement joins TRBV7-9 to TRBJ2-5; no clear D gene. The J call may be faulty, since TRBJ2-7 better matches the DNA end. The CDR3 runs to 14 residues. The germline gives CDR1 SEHNR, CDR2 FQNEAQ (reference sequence). CDR3 loop: CASSLSTTSYEQYF. The CDR3 DNA reads as TGTGCCAGCAGCTTATCTACTACCAGCTACGAGCAGTACTTC.

The chain is built from TRBV27 and TRBJ2-5; D is uncertain. The germline gives CDR1 MNHEY, CDR2 SMNVEV (reference sequence). This CDR3 is 15 amino acids long. The ends were cut back, 3 bases at V and 5 bases at J, with 16 bases in the middle. CDR3 in amino acids: CASSFTVGETETQYF. Here the CDR3 DNA reads TGTGCCAGCAGTTTTACAGTAGGAGAGACGGAGACCCAGTACTTC.

The rearrangement joins TRBV5-4 to TRBJ2-3, with unresolved D. V was trimmed by 2 bases and J by 2 bases, leaving 12 bases between them. This CDR3 has 15 amino acids. Germline CDR1 reads SGHNT; CDR2 reads YYREEE (reference sequence). Here the CDR3 DNA reads TGTGCCAGCAGCTTCTCACGGACGGACACAGATACGCAGTATTTT. Encoded protein: CASSFSRTDTDTQYF.

The chain employs TRBV4-2 and TRBJ2-7; 7 positions match TRBD1. This CDR3 spans 13 amino acids. CDR1 LGHNA and CDR2 YNFKEQ come from the germline V gene. V lost 8 bases, J lost 1 base, and 5 bases stayed unmatched. The CDR3 sequence: CASGTEGSYEQYF. In DNA form, the CDR3 reads TGTGCCAGCGGGACAGAGGGATCCTACGAGCAGTACTTC.

The V gene is TRBV7-2, the J gene TRBJ2-3, with D unresolved. This CDR3 comprises 13 residues. Trimming left V 5 bases short and J 6 bases short, with 12 bases between. Germline lookup yields CDR1 SGHTA and CDR2 FQGNSA. The CDR3 here is CASSAGPWDTQYF. The CDR3 DNA is TGTGCCAGCAGCGCCGGACCCTGGGATACGCAGTATTTT.

This clone has a handful of counts. The chain has TRBV14 and TRBJ1-1; D is ambiguous. The germline CDR1 and CDR2 sequences are SGHDN and FVKESK. The CDR3 covers 16 residues. Trimming removed 0 bases from V and 4 bases from J, with 15 bases in between. CDR3 coding DNA: TGTGCCAGCAGCCAAGATCAAAGCTGGGAGGGCACTGAAGCTTTCTTT. This sequence encodes CASSQDQSWEGTEAFF.

This rearrangement joins TRBV27 to TRBJ1-2, with 7 bases identical to TRBD1. This CDR3 spans 16 amino acids. V gave up 2 bases and J gave up 8 bases; unmatched junction bases: 14. Per the germline V gene, CDR1 is MNHEY and CDR2 is SMNVEV (reference sequence). In nucleotides, the CDR3 is TGTGCCAGCAGTTTACGACAGGGCCACATAGTAAGCGGCTACACCTTC. Translated: CASSLRQGHIVSGYTF.

The genes are TRBV7-3 and TRBJ2-5; tentatively, D is TRBD2 (7 bases). Between the trimmed V and J ends, which lost 5 bases and 0 bases, there was a span of 13 bases. This CDR3 region has 15 residues. Per the germline V gene, CDR1 is SGHTA and CDR2 is FQGTGA. CDR3 DNA: TGTGCCAGCAGCCTGGCGGGGGCGGACCAAGAGACCCAGTACTTC. This gives the protein CASSLAGADQETQYF.

This clone was seen a few times. The J gene is TRBJ1-1, the V gene TRBV2; no reliable D call. Germline V gene lookup returns CDR1 SNHLY and CDR2 FYNNEI. V lost 3 bases, J lost 1 base, and 18 bases lay in between. CDR3 length equals 17 residues. The CDR3 region has the DNA TGTGCCAGCAGTGATCAGGCGGGGATAGGAAAGAACACTGAAGCTTTCTTT. This encodes CASSDQAGIGKNTEAFF.

The gene calls are TRBV29-1 and TRBJ2-7; D possibly corresponds to TRBD2 (6 bases). The CDR3 extends over 14 amino acids. Germline V CDR1 and CDR2: SQVTM, ANQGSEA. The V end lost 2 bases, the J end lost 6 bases, and 17 bases lay between the germline ends. CDR3 sequence reads: CSVESWQGGSEQYF. The CDR3 coding sequence is TGCAGCGTTGAATCGTGGCAGGGAGGTAGCGAGCAGTACTTC.

The CDR3 loop is CASSAVGKQYF. The CDR3 DNA reads as TGTGCCAGCAGCGCTGTCGGTAAGCAGTACTTC. The chain is built from TRBV7-2 and TRBJ2-7, with unresolved D. CDR3 length equals 11 residues. The germline V and J ends were trimmed by 5 bases and 8 bases, with 10 bases remaining between them. The germline CDR1 and CDR2 sequences are SGHTA and FQGNSA.

The chain recombines TRBV6-5 with TRBJ2-7; TRBD1 matches 9 bases. CDR1 MNHEY and CDR2 SVGAGI come from the germline V gene. The CDR3 loop spans 13 amino acids. Trimming removed 6 bases from V and 5 bases from J; junction bases left unmatched: 5. CDR3 coding DNA: TGTGCCAGCAGATCCGGGACAGGGCACGAGCAGTACTTC. Its protein is CASRSGTGHEQYF.

The chain has TRBV7-9 and TRBJ2-5; D remains unclear. Germline CDR1 is SEHNR and CDR2 is FQNEAQ (reference sequence). The germline V and J ends were trimmed by 4 bases and 7 bases, with 7 bases remaining between them. This CDR3 has 11 amino acids. The CDR3 sequence: CASSYRGTQYF. The CDR3 DNA follows: TGTGCCAGCAGCTACCGAGGGACCCAGTACTTC.

The J gene is TRBJ2-2, the V gene TRBV10-1, with 7 nucleotides matching TRBD1. V shed 2 bases, J shed 3 bases, and the junction held 3 bases outside the gene matches. Germline V gives CDR1 WNHNN, CDR2 SYGVQD (reference sequence). The CDR3 consists of 15 residues. CDR3 sequence: CASSEGDRHTGELFF. The CDR3 nucleotides read TGCGCCAGCAGTGAGGGGGACAGACACACCGGGGAGCTGTTTTTT.

CDR3 loop: CASSREGQGSSYEQYF. DNA for the CDR3: TGCGCCAGCAGCCGAGAAGGACAGGGGTCCTCGTACGAGCAGTACTTC. This chain links TRBV5-1 with TRBJ2-7, with 9 bases that match TRBD1. Germline CDR1 is SGHRS and CDR2 is YFSETQ. The V gene end was trimmed by 4 bases and the J gene end by 4 bases; junction bases not matched to a gene: 12. This CDR3 has 16 amino acids.

This chain links TRBV5-1 with TRBJ1-2, with D perhaps TRBD1 (5 bases). The CDR3 has 14 amino acids. Germline V gene data show CDR1 as SGHRS and CDR2 as YFSETQ. V was clipped by 5 bases and J by 5 bases, with 16 bases between them. CDR3 residues: CASSPAGGSYGYTF. The DNA for the CDR3 is TGCGCCAGCAGTCCTGCCGGGGGGAGTTATGGCTACACCTTC.

This clone has just one count. The chain has TRBV10-3 and TRBJ2-7, with no clear D. The germline CDR1 and CDR2 sequences are ENHRY and SYGVKD. This CDR3 has 13 amino acids. The V end was cut by 3 bases, the J end by 9 bases, with 15 bases between. The CDR3 DNA is TGTGCCATCAGTGACTCTCCTCTCTCTTTGCAGTACTTC. Its translation is CAISDSPLSLQYF.

J is TRBJ1-1 and V is TRBV19; no firm D call. The germline CDR1 and CDR2 sequences are LNHDA and SQIVND (reference sequence). This CDR3 has 14 residues. V shed 7 bases and J shed 1 base, with 13 bases lying between them. The CDR3 sequence is CASTSSGGNTEAFF. The CDR3 DNA reads TGTGCCAGTACGAGTTCGGGAGGGAACACTGAAGCTTTCTTT.

The genes are TRBV4-1 and TRBJ2-5, with TRBD1 matching 9 bases. The DNA matches TRBJ2-7 better at its end, which makes the J call doubtful. Germline values: CDR1 MGHRA, CDR2 YSYEKL. The CDR3 loop spans 17 amino acids. The CDR3 DNA reads as TGCGCCAGCAGCCAAGAAATTGGGGGACAGGGTGACCACGAGCAGTACTTC. Protein: CASSQEIGGQGDHEQYF.